The T cell receptor (beta chain) under discussion was sequenced for a study of cytomegalovirus exposure and HLA in healthy donors. PCR amplification relied on 60 Vbeta primers (plus 13 Jbeta primers). Libraries were prepared by immunoSEQ multiplex PCR; TCRdb keeps only in-frame clonotypes and omits some of them. The listing records around 63,000 clones. This CDR3 region has 15 residues. The V end lost 5 bases, the J end lost 4 bases, and 15 bases lay between the germline ends. CDR1 is SGHNT, CDR2 YENEEA, per germline. The source of this sequence is a young woman in good health and CMV-seronegative. The chain links TRBV11-3 to TRBJ1-3; perhaps TRBD1 as D (6 bases). The sample comprised PBMCs. The CDR3 DNA is TGTGCCAGCAGCCCGCGGGGGCACGAGGGAAACACCATATATTTT. It codes for CASSPRGHEGNTIYF.